The present TCR beta chain was sequenced within a study of blood T cells in healthy people across ages. The study, taken as a whole, reports: Researchers deemed the diversity estimates from one million T cells underestimates.

Then a second PCR, running roughly 7 to 11 cycles, was carried out with a sample-barcoded 5' primer and a J-beta primer mix. All cDNA molecules were each tagged by a template-switch adaptor with 12 random nucleotides. TCRdb redid the calling of the 5' RACE reads with MiXCR, one entry per CDR3 protein. The sample contains around 870,000 distinct CDR3 sequences, less than 35% of which appear only once. Each sample gave at least 6.5 million isolated PBMCs. CDR3 length: 12 residues. Germline assignment: CDR1 SGHTA and CDR2 FQGNSA. V was trimmed by 4 bases and J by 4 bases, leaving 7 bases between them. Many counts were recorded for this clonotype. Antigen: not known.

The receptor was derived from a woman older than 75 in good health. V and J are TRBV7-2 and TRBJ1-2; D is unclear. The source material was blood. The CDR3 loop is CASSSNSYGYTF. DNA of the CDR3: TGTGCCAGCAGCTCGAACAGCTATGGCTACACCTTC.